These 9 T cell receptor beta chains were all obtained from the same sample, sequenced in a study of cytomegalovirus exposure and HLA in healthy donors. The PCR ran on 60 Vbeta and 13 Jbeta primers. Here immunoSEQ multiplex PCR was the method, and the copy in TCRdb shows in-frame clones only, minus some. The sample holds fewer than 200,000 clones. Material for sequencing was PBMCs. The receptors were sampled from a young man in good health and CMV-seronegative.

This sequence joins TRBV19 and TRBJ1-4; no definite D call. This CDR3 has 13 residues. Trimming stripped 3 bases from V and 7 bases from J, with 9 bases between. Germline CDR1 is LNHDA and CDR2 is SQIVND (reference sequence). This chain's CDR3 is CASSMRAGEKLFF. CDR3 coding DNA: TGTGCCAGTAGTATGAGGGCTGGTGAAAAACTGTTTTTT. Drawing the rest from reference TRBV19 and TRBJ1-4, the complete variable domain is DGGITQSPKYLFRKEGQNVTLSCEQNLNHDAMYWYRQDPGQGLRLIYYSQIVNDFQKGDIAEGYSVSREKKESFPLTVTSAQKNPTAFYLCASSMRAGEKLFFGSGTQLSVL.

This chain joins TRBV5-1 and TRBJ1-2; no reliable D call. CDR1 and CDR2 (germline): SGHRS, YFSETQ. Trimming took off 0 bases at V and 3 bases at J, with 6 bases between the two ends. The CDR3 has 13 amino acids. CDR3: CASSLGPDYGYTF. As DNA, the CDR3 is TGCGCCAGCAGCTTGGGGCCCGACTATGGCTACACCTTC.

For the CDR3, the DNA is TGTGCCAGCAGTGTCGGGACAGGGGGCGGTCAGCCCCAGCATTTT. Its protein is CASSVGTGGGQPQHF. V is TRBV2 and J is TRBJ1-5; 12 nucleotides align to TRBD1. This CDR3 is built from 15 residues. Germline CDR1 SNHLY, CDR2 FYNNEI. The V gene end was trimmed by 4 bases and the J gene end by 6 bases; junction bases not matched to a gene: 4.

V gene TRBV10-3 combines with J gene TRBJ1-1; 7 bases line up with TRBD1. V lost 3 bases to trimming and J lost 4 bases; unmatched junction nucleotides: 8. Germline CDR1 is ENHRY and CDR2 is SYGVKD. This CDR3 is 15 amino acids long. The CDR3 reads CAISDQGGASTEAFF. The CDR3 DNA is TGTGCCATCAGTGATCAGGGGGGCGCGAGCACTGAAGCTTTCTTT.

The V call is TRBV7-3, the J call TRBJ2-2; 14 bases align to TRBD2. CDR1 is SGHTA, CDR2 FQGTGA, per germline. The CDR3 runs to 19 residues. J gave up 4 bases and V 5 bases, and 12 bases lay outside the gene matches. The CDR3 region is CASSAGTSGRSSATGELFF. The CDR3 nucleotides read TGTGCCAGCAGCGCCGGGACTAGCGGGAGAAGTTCCGCCACCGGGGAGCTGTTTTTT.

CDR3 sequence (DNA): TGTGCCAGCAGTGCCCCGGGCTCTGGAAACACCATATATTTT. As protein: CASSAPGSGNTIYF. This chain links TRBV6-1 with TRBJ1-3; D is ambiguous. The CDR3 is 14 residues long. The V gene lost 4 bases and the J gene lost 0 bases, with 7 bases spanning the gap. The germline gives CDR1 MNHNS, CDR2 SASEGT.

The genes are TRBV7-9 and TRBJ2-7; 11 positions agree with TRBD2. Per germline, CDR1 SEHNR and CDR2 FQNEAQ (reference sequence). The length of the CDR3 is 15 residues. V shed 5 bases, J shed 4 bases, and the junction held 7 bases outside the gene matches. The CDR3 loop reads CASSREASGRYEQYF. The CDR3 nucleotides read TGTGCCAGCAGCCGAGAGGCTAGCGGGAGGTACGAGCAGTACTTC. Combining the CDR3 with reference TRBV7-9 and TRBJ2-7 gives the whole variable domain DTGVSQNPRHKITKRGQNVTFRCDPISEHNRLYWYRQTLGQGPEFLTYFQNEAQLEKSRLLSDRFSAERPKGSFSTLEIQRTEQGDSAMYLCASSREASGRYEQYFGPGTRLTVT.

This chain connects TRBV28 to TRBJ2-7, with D maybe TRBD2 (6 bases). The CDR3 consists of 16 residues. V was pared by 3 bases and J by 3 bases, with 18 bases between. Looked up from germline, CDR1 is MDHEN and CDR2 is SYDVKM. The CDR3 loop is CASSFPPGDRFYEQYF. The CDR3 DNA reads TGTGCCAGCAGTTTCCCCCCGGGGGACCGTTTCTACGAGCAGTACTTC.

This sequence joins TRBV10-1 and TRBJ1-1; weak D call: TRBD1 (6 bases). Germline-derived CDR1 and CDR2 are WNHNN and SYGVQD (reference sequence). The CDR3 has 13 residues. V shed 6 bases and J shed 1 base, with 9 bases lying between them. This chain's CDR3 is CASSLTGNTEAFF. CDR3 nucleotide sequence: TGCGCCAGCAGCCTGACAGGGAACACTGAAGCTTTCTTT.